The clone carrying this TCR beta chain was counted only a few times. Its antigen is still unknown. The data were obtained in a study of T-cell reconstitution after alpha-beta-depleted transplantation in children. General study results and limits: Where alpha-beta T cells came from about two months after transplant was reportedly several hundred expanded graft clones.

V lost 3 bases, J lost 0 bases, and 5 bases stayed unmatched. Germline V gene sequence: CDR1 DFQATT, CDR2 SNEGSKA (reference sequence). This CDR3 is 17 amino acids long. During its preparation, the TCRbeta library received unique molecular identifiers. TCRdb called the PCR reads again in MiXCR, with one record for every CDR3 protein. The data contain roughly 280,000 distinct CDR3 sequences, approximately 10% of them singletons. The sequence derives from a male patient aged 2-10 years who had a stem cell transplant for chronic granulomatous disease, so the T cells may come from the graft donor. Specimen: peripheral blood, collected 180 days after TCRalphabeta/CD19-depleted stem cell transplant. J is TRBJ2-1 and V is TRBV20-1; TRBD2 aligns across 13 bases. The chain's CDR3 is CSARGLAGTFSYNEQFF. As DNA, the CDR3 is TGCAGTGCTAGGGGACTAGCGGGAACCTTCTCCTACAATGAGCAGTTCTTC.